This section outlines one T cell receptor (beta chain) sequence together with its context. This sample is drawn from a study of blood T cell repertoires in COVID-19. Overall study context: Italy, Spain and the United States were the sources of the convalescent and acute COVID-19 samples. From T cells, B-cell-depleted T cells, or PBMCs came the material, which was cDNA or gDNA.

The germline CDR1 and CDR2 sequences are SGHTA and FQGNSA. Trimming cost V 0 bases and J 9 bases; bases outside gene matches: 5. The CDR3 length is 16 residues. In the original processing: Nucleated cell number was recorded as an estimate derived from reference gene primer amplification. Measured with immunoSEQ multiplex PCR; TCRdb has only the in-frame clones, and not every one. V and J calls plus clone size are reproduced from that table; the DNA served to infer D and trimming. This sample has 130,000 to 150,000 clones; around 81% occur once, and the top ten carry under 3%. The TCR comes from a woman aged 40-49 years with active or convalescent COVID-19. The specimen was peripheral blood. V is TRBV7-2 and J is TRBJ1-6; 10 bases match TRBD1. CDR3 in amino acids: CASSLAARTGGSPLHF. The CDR3 region has the DNA TGTGCCAGCAGCTTAGCGGCGAGGACAGGGGGTTCACCCCTCCACTTT.